One and the same sample provided the 8 T cell receptor beta chains below, sequenced in a study of blood T cell repertoires in COVID-19 (TCRdb year 2020). The library was made by the immunoSEQ multiplex PCR assay. Imported from immuneACCESS, the table was reduced by TCRdb to in-frame sequences with V and J called. These copies leave out some clones; in studies compared against another copy, an unresolved V gene accounts for under half, and the cause of the remainder is not known. Present in this sample are about 350,000 clones, 89% of which were seen just once. The ten most abundant clones make up about 3.9% of the sample. Sequenced sample: peripheral blood. The receptors derive from a woman aged 55-70 years with COVID-19, enrolled during active disease.

The J gene is TRBJ1-2, the V gene TRBV10-3; D is possibly TRBD1 (5 bases). The CDR3 length is 14 residues. V was pared by 4 bases and J by 4 bases, with 13 bases between. Germline V gives CDR1 ENHRY, CDR2 SYGVKD. The CDR3 is CAISVSGGGYGYTF. DNA for the CDR3: TGTGCCATCAGTGTGTCGGGCGGGGGCTATGGCTACACCTTC.

This clone was observed at least ten times. The genes are TRBV6-5 and TRBJ1-2; TRBD1 matches 12 bases. Losses at the gene ends were 6 bases for V and 7 bases for J; bases not matched to a gene: 9. Germline V gives CDR1 MNHEY, CDR2 SVGAGI. The CDR3 spans 15 residues. The CDR3 reads CASSPRGQGAFGYTF. CDR3 bases: TGTGCCAGCAGCCCAAGGGGACAGGGGGCGTTTGGCTACACCTTC.

V is TRBV2 and J is TRBJ1-5; weak D call: TRBD1 (5 bases). Germline CDR1 and CDR2: SNHLY and FYNNEI. V was shortened by 6 bases and J by 0 bases, with 15 bases between the two germline ends. This CDR3 region has 16 residues. CDR3 sequence reads: CASSLTVTDSNQPQHF. The CDR3 nucleotides are TGTGCCAGCAGCCTGACAGTGACTGATAGCAATCAGCCCCAGCATTTT.

This clone was counted once. The chain carries TRBV30 and TRBJ1-2, with D perhaps TRBD1 (5 bases). The length of the CDR3 is 12 residues. Germline V gene lookup returns CDR1 GTSNPN and CDR2 SVGIG (reference sequence). V was cut by 4 bases and J by 8 bases, with 14 bases left in between. CDR3 residues: CAWIRQGSGYTF. The CDR3 DNA is TGTGCCTGGATCCGGCAGGGTAGCGGCTACACCTTC.

V and J are TRBV5-1 and TRBJ2-7; TRBD2 is a possible D gene (6 bases). V gave up 5 bases and J gave up 2 bases, with 11 bases separating them. The V gene's germline CDR1 is SGHRS and CDR2 YFSETQ. CDR3 length equals 13 residues. In DNA form, the CDR3 reads TGCGCCAGCAGAATGGGGGAGGCCTACGAGCAGTACTTC. Amino acids: CASRMGEAYEQYF.

The rearrangement joins TRBV2 to TRBJ1-5, with TRBD1 matching 8 bases. The ends lost 6 bases at V and 6 bases at J; junction bases unmatched: 4. The CDR3 is 13 residues long. Germline CDR1 SNHLY, CDR2 FYNNEI. CDR3 nucleotides: TGTGCCAGCAGGGACAGGGTGTTTCAGCCCCAGCATTTT. Encoded protein: CASRDRVFQPQHF.

This clone was seen only once. The V gene is TRBV9, the J gene TRBJ1-1; D gene uncertain. CDR1 is SGDLS, CDR2 YYNGEE, per germline. The CDR3 spans 14 residues. V dropped 3 bases and J dropped 1 base, with 10 bases sitting between them. CDR3 region: CASSADTSNTEAFF. CDR3 bases: TGTGCCAGCAGCGCAGACACCTCGAACACTGAAGCTTTCTTT.

The CDR3 bases are TGTGCCAGCGCGGTTAGCAATCAGCCCCAGCATTTT. It specifies CASAVSNQPQHF. The rearrangement links TRBV28 to TRBJ1-5; D ambiguous. The CDR3 runs 12 residues. Trimming shortened V by 8 bases and J by 0 bases, and 5 bases separated the two germline ends. Germline CDR1 is MDHEN and CDR2 is SYDVKM.